The 30 T cell receptor beta chains in this list originate from one sample, sequenced in a study of OX40 agonist ivuxolimab in advanced cancers. Libraries were prepared by immunoSEQ multiplex PCR; TCRdb keeps only in-frame clonotypes and omits some of them. The sample includes about 48,000 clones, about 81% of them seen just once. The input for sequencing was CD4+ or CD8+ T cells sorted from blood, taken in a trial of the OX40 agonist ivuxolimab. The receptors originated from an adult with an advanced solid tumor such as melanoma, head and neck, liver or kidney cancer.

In its sample, this clone was seen once. The rearrangement links TRBV28 to TRBJ1-4, with D perhaps TRBD1 (5 bases). The CDR3 runs 17 residues. The V end was cut by 3 bases, the J end by 8 bases, with 22 bases between. Germline loops: CDR1 MDHEN, CDR2 SYDVKM. The CDR3, as DNA: TGTGCCAGCAGTTTCGGACCCCTCCGGACATTTAGAGAAAAACTGTTTTTT. Translated: CASSFGPLRTFREKLFF.

V and J are TRBV27 and TRBJ2-3; TRBD1 agrees at 8 bases. The CDR3 runs to 15 residues. V trimming: 5 bases; J trimming: 3 bases; junction bases outside the gene matches: 7. Germline-derived CDR1 and CDR2 are MNHEY and SMNVEV (reference sequence). The CDR3 reads CASSPQGGGTDTQYF. CDR3 nucleotide sequence: TGTGCCAGCAGTCCACAGGGGGGTGGGACAGATACGCAGTATTTT.

The chain carries TRBV18 and TRBJ1-1; 7 bases are a match to TRBD1. Germline V CDR1 and CDR2: KGHSH, LQKENI. CDR3 length: 15 amino acids. Trimming cost V 3 bases and J 4 bases; bases outside gene matches: 8. CDR3 region: CASSPGGQGVTEAFF. CDR3 nucleotide sequence: TGTGCCAGCTCACCGGGGGGGCAGGGGGTCACTGAAGCTTTCTTT.

V gene TRBV4-3 combines with J gene TRBJ2-1; 7 nucleotides line up with TRBD1. CDR1 and CDR2 from the germline V gene are LGHNA and YSLEER. This CDR3 is 16 amino acids long. With 0 bases clipped from V and 8 bases from J, the junction kept 10 bases outside the gene matches. The CDR3 region is CASSQDKGAGFYEQFF. DNA for the CDR3: TGCGCCAGCAGCCAAGATAAGGGGGCGGGTTTCTATGAGCAGTTCTTC.

The rearrangement links TRBV7-2 to TRBJ2-1, with D perhaps given as TRBD1 or TRBD2 (6 bases each). Germline loops: CDR1 SGHTA, CDR2 FQGNSA. The CDR3 contains 17 residues. The V end was cut by 7 bases, the J end by 0 bases, with 19 bases between. CDR3 residues: CASTEGGLATSYNEQFF. Here the CDR3 DNA reads TGTGCCAGCACCGAAGGGGGTCTAGCGACCTCCTACAATGAGCAGTTCTTC. The full variable domain, in which reference TRBV7-2 and TRBJ2-1 provide the parts outside the CDR3, is GAGVSQSPSNKVTEKGKDVELRCDPISGHTALYWYRQSLGQGLEFLIYFQGNSAPDKSGLPSDRFSAERTGGSVSTLTIQRTQQEDSAVYLCASTEGGLATSYNEQFFGPGTRLTVL.

The chain recombines TRBV27 with TRBJ2-4, with D uncertain. The CDR3 is 13 residues long. Germline loops: CDR1 MNHEY, CDR2 SMNVEV (reference sequence). Trimming cost V 5 bases and J 8 bases, with 13 bases left between them. The CDR3 nucleotides are TGTGCCAGCAGTCCCACCACCACTTACATTCAGTACTTC. Amino acid sequence: CASSPTTTYIQYF.

The V call is TRBV5-1, the J call TRBJ2-3, with 8 bases lining up with TRBD2. The CDR3 length is 17 residues. Germline trimming cut 4 bases from V and 7 bases from J; bases unmatched to any gene: 17. Germline CDR1 is SGHRS and CDR2 is YFSETQ. This CDR3 reads CASSPAPRGGSFNTQYF. CDR3 nucleotide sequence: TGCGCCAGCAGCCCGGCCCCTCGGGGGGGAAGTTTTAATACGCAGTATTTT.

This clone was found a few times. The junction departs from germline at one end; a sequencing error may be responsible. The chain joins TRBV7-7 to TRBJ1-1; 7 bases agree with TRBD1. The CDR3 is 15 residues long. Germline-derived CDR1 and CDR2 are SSHAT and FNYEAQ (reference sequence). The CDR3, as DNA: TGTGCTAGCAGCCGAATTGACAGGGATAAGACTGAAGCTTTCTTT. Translated, it gives CASSRIDRDKTEAFF.

V usage is TRBV7-6 and J usage is TRBJ2-5, with D possibly being TRBD1 or TRBD2 (5 bases each). The CDR3 loop spans 13 amino acids. V lost 5 bases, J lost 3 bases, and 10 bases lay in between. Germline V gives CDR1 SGHVS, CDR2 FNYEAQ. For the CDR3, the DNA is TGTGCCAGCAGCCCTGGGACCGAAGAGACCCAGTACTTC. It is translated as CASSPGTEETQYF.

The chain couples TRBV7-3 to TRBJ2-2; 9 bases map to TRBD1. The length of the CDR3 is 17 residues. The junction had 8 bases not matched to a gene; V was cut back by 1 base and J by 5 bases. Per the germline V gene, CDR1 is SGHTA and CDR2 is FQGTGA. This CDR3 reads CASSLSGDRVMTGELFF. CDR3 nucleotides: TGTGCCAGCAGCTTAAGCGGGGACAGGGTCATGACCGGGGAGCTGTTTTTT. The full variable domain, completed using reference TRBV7-3 and TRBJ2-2, is GAGVSQTPSNKVTEKGKYVELRCDPISGHTALYWYRQSLGQGPEFLIYFQGTGAADDSGLPNDRFFAVRPEGSVSTLKIQRTERGDSAVYLCASSLSGDRVMTGELFFGEGSRLTVL.

The chain carries TRBV5-4 and TRBJ1-1; no clear D gene. Looked up from germline, CDR1 is SGHNT and CDR2 is YYREEE (reference sequence). Trimming left V 0 bases short and J 1 base short, with 7 bases between. CDR3 size: 14 residues. DNA for the CDR3: TGTGCCAGCAGCTTGGAGACGGCGAACACTGAAGCTTTCTTT. It is translated as CASSLETANTEAFF.

The V gene is TRBV7-6, the J gene TRBJ1-4; D call uncertain. V gave up 0 bases and J gave up 6 bases, with 11 bases separating them. From germline, CDR1 is SGHVS and CDR2 FNYEAQ. This CDR3 region has 15 residues. The CDR3 sequence is CASSLAGPVYEKLFF. The CDR3 DNA reads TGTGCCAGCAGCTTAGCCGGACCCGTGTATGAAAAACTGTTTTTT.

V is TRBV11-2 and J is TRBJ2-2; the match to TRBD1 covers 7 bases. Germline-derived CDR1 and CDR2 are SGHAT and FQNNGV. V was clipped by 2 bases and J by 7 bases; unmatched bases: 7. The CDR3 extends over 15 amino acids. The CDR3 nucleotides read TGTGCCAGCAGCTTAATTCCAGGGGGTAACGGGGAGCTGTTTTTT. Its translation: CASSLIPGGNGELFF. The full variable domain, with the rest looked up from reference TRBV11-2 and TRBJ2-2, is EAGVAQSPRYKIIEKRQSVAFWCNPISGHATLYWYQQILGQGPKLLIQFQNNGVVDDSQLPKDRFSAERLKGVDSTLKIQPAKLEDSAVYLCASSLIPGGNGELFFGEGSRLTVL.

CDR3 sequence: CASSDPTGSTDTQYF. CDR3 bases: TGTGCCAGCAGTGACCCGACAGGCAGCACAGATACGCAGTATTTT. The rearrangement uses TRBV6-6 and TRBJ2-3, with D tentatively TRBD1 (6 bases). There are 15 residues in the CDR3. V lost 5 bases and J 0 bases, leaving 12 bases between the germline ends. Looked up from germline, CDR1 is MNHNY and CDR2 is SVGAGI (reference sequence).

CDR3: CASSPTATTFRNEAFF. The CDR3 DNA follows: TGTGCCAGCAGCCCCACCGCAACGACGTTTCGCAATGAAGCTTTCTTT. This sequence joins TRBV7-3 and TRBJ1-1; D unclear. The V gene's germline CDR1 is SGHTA and CDR2 FQGTGA. CDR3 size: 16 residues. V lost 5 bases to trimming and J lost 7 bases, with 23 bases between them.

The chain is built from TRBV19 and TRBJ1-1, with unresolved D. The CDR3 extends over 14 amino acids. CDR1 and CDR2 (germline): LNHDA, SQIVND (reference sequence). The germline V and J ends were trimmed by 0 bases and 5 bases, with 10 bases remaining between them. Here the CDR3 reads CASSIDQGLTEAFF. The CDR3, as DNA: TGTGCCAGTAGTATAGATCAAGGGTTGACTGAAGCTTTCTTT.

The chain employs TRBV5-4 and TRBJ2-7; 8 bases align to TRBD1. The CDR3 length is 15 residues. The V and J ends lost 3 bases and 6 bases, in that order; junction bases with no gene match: 11. Germline CDR1 and CDR2: SGHNT and YYREEE (reference sequence). CDR3 DNA sequence: TGTGCCAGCAGCTCCTCAGGGGGCGCGTCCGGCGAGCAGTACTTC. Its translation is CASSSSGGASGEQYF.

The rearrangement joins TRBV11-2 to TRBJ2-3, with TRBD1 matching over 9 bases. Looked up from germline, CDR1 is SGHAT and CDR2 is FQNNGV. The CDR3 is 15 amino acids. The trim removed 1 base at V and 4 bases at J, leaving 3 bases unmatched. This CDR3 reads CASSLGGQGSDTQYF. The CDR3 DNA reads TGTGCCAGCAGCTTAGGTGGACAGGGGTCAGATACGCAGTATTTT.

The rearrangement joins TRBV27 to TRBJ1-1; 8 bases are a match to TRBD1. J gave up 4 bases and V 3 bases, and 4 bases lay outside the gene matches. Looked up from germline, CDR1 is MNHEY and CDR2 is SMNVEV (reference sequence). The CDR3 contains 14 residues. The CDR3 here is CASSFRGQSTEAFF. CDR3 DNA sequence: TGTGCCAGCAGTTTCAGGGGGCAAAGCACTGAAGCTTTCTTT.

The rearrangement links TRBV6-5 to TRBJ1-6; 7 positions agree with TRBD1. Trimming at V came to 6 bases and at J to 10 bases, leaving 9 bases not matched to a gene. The germline gives CDR1 MNHEY, CDR2 SVGAGI. The CDR3 has 14 residues. As DNA, the CDR3 is TGTGCCAGCAGACTAGGGACAGAAATCTCACCCCTCCACTTT. Protein product: CASRLGTEISPLHF.

This clone was counted only a few times. The chain combines TRBV6-5 with TRBJ2-7; 7 positions agree with TRBD1. The CDR3 is made up of 14 amino acids. Germline V CDR1 and CDR2: MNHEY, SVGAGI. The V segment lost 6 bases and the J segment 0 bases; nucleotides outside the gene matches: 5. CDR3 sequence: CASRGQDNSYEQYF. The CDR3 bases are TGTGCCAGCAGAGGACAGGACAACTCCTACGAGCAGTACTTC.

V usage is TRBV5-1 and J usage is TRBJ1-2, with D perhaps matching TRBD1 (5 bases). This CDR3 has 16 amino acids. The ends were cut back, 4 bases at V and 2 bases at J, with 18 bases in the middle. The V gene's germline CDR1 is SGHRS and CDR2 YFSETQ. CDR3 region: CASSPRGYPANYGYTF. The CDR3 DNA reads as TGCGCCAGCAGCCCCCGGGGGTACCCAGCAAACTATGGCTACACCTTC.

The rearrangement uses TRBV2 and TRBJ1-5; weak D call: TRBD1 (6 bases). Per the germline V gene, CDR1 is SNHLY and CDR2 is FYNNEI. With 8 bases removed from V and 1 base from J, the gap between germline ends came to 15 bases. This CDR3 region has 15 residues. CDR3 loop: CASGRTGLSNQPQHF. The CDR3 DNA reads as TGTGCCAGCGGGAGAACAGGGTTGAGCAATCAGCCCCAGCATTTT.

The chain links TRBV19 to TRBJ1-1, with 9 bases aligning to TRBD1. The germline V gene has CDR1 LNHDA and CDR2 SQIVND (reference sequence). The trim removed 7 bases at V and 11 bases at J, leaving 17 bases unmatched. The CDR3 spans 15 residues. DNA of the CDR3: TGTGCCAGTACCGCCCGGGACAGGGACGACCCGTTGGCTTTCTTT. This encodes CASTARDRDDPLAFF.

This clone was picked up one time. This chain links TRBV7-9 with TRBJ1-2, with D possibly TRBD1 on 5 matching bases. Trimming took off 1 base at V and 8 bases at J, with 8 bases between the two ends. CDR3 length: 12 amino acids. Germline V gene lookup returns CDR1 SEHNR and CDR2 FQNEAQ (reference sequence). DNA of the CDR3: TGTGCCAGCAGCTTAGGCAGGGACGGCTACACCTTC. Residues: CASSLGRDGYTF.

The J gene is TRBJ2-1, the V gene TRBV19; TRBD2 matches at 11 bases. V shed 5 bases and J 8 bases; nucleotides not matched to a gene: 14. The germline V gene encodes CDR1 LNHDA and CDR2 SQIVND (reference sequence). There are 17 residues in the CDR3. CDR3 in amino acids: CASSVSGRAGLRDEQFF. The CDR3 DNA reads TGTGCCAGTAGTGTTAGCGGGAGGGCCGGACTGAGGGATGAGCAGTTCTTC.

The rearrangement joins TRBV13 to TRBJ1-2; 7 bases line up with TRBD1. The ends lost 1 base at V and 4 bases at J; junction bases unmatched: 3. This CDR3 has 14 residues. CDR1 PRHDT and CDR2 FYEKMQ come from the germline V gene (reference sequence). As DNA, the CDR3 is TGTGCCAGCAGCTTAGCAGGGGGAGGCTATGGCTACACCTTC. Encoded protein: CASSLAGGGYGYTF.

The J gene is TRBJ2-5, the V gene TRBV6-6; the match to TRBD1 covers 8 bases. The CDR3 contains 16 residues. Germline V gene data show CDR1 as MNHNY and CDR2 as SVGAGI (reference sequence). Trimming at V came to 6 bases and at J to 0 bases, leaving 9 bases not matched to a gene. CDR3 loop: CASSSRQGTYQETQYF. CDR3 nucleotides: TGTGCCAGCAGCTCCCGACAGGGGACGTACCAAGAGACCCAGTACTTC.

V usage is TRBV19 and J usage is TRBJ2-2, with 10 bases matching TRBD2. This CDR3 region has 14 residues. Germline V lookup: CDR1 LNHDA, CDR2 SQIVND (reference sequence). V lost 4 bases to trimming and J lost 5 bases; unmatched junction nucleotides: 1. CDR3 DNA sequence: TGTGCCAGTAGTAGTAGCGGGGGGACCGGGGAGCTGTTTTTT. Residues: CASSSSGGTGELFF. Looking up the rest from reference TRBV19 and TRBJ2-2 gives the full variable domain: DGGITQSPKYLFRKEGQNVTLSCEQNLNHDAMYWYRQDPGQGLRLIYYSQIVNDFQKGDIAEGYSVSREKKESFPLTVTSAQKNPTAFYLCASSSSGGTGELFFGEGSRLTVL.

The V gene is TRBV7-2, the J gene TRBJ2-4; TRBD2 matches 11 bases. V gave up 5 bases and J gave up 5 bases; unmatched junction bases: 5. Germline CDR1 reads SGHTA; CDR2 reads FQGNSA. The CDR3 spans 15 residues. The CDR3 region is CASSMTSGKENIQYF. The DNA of the CDR3 is TGTGCCAGCAGCATGACTAGCGGGAAAGAAAACATTCAGTACTTC.